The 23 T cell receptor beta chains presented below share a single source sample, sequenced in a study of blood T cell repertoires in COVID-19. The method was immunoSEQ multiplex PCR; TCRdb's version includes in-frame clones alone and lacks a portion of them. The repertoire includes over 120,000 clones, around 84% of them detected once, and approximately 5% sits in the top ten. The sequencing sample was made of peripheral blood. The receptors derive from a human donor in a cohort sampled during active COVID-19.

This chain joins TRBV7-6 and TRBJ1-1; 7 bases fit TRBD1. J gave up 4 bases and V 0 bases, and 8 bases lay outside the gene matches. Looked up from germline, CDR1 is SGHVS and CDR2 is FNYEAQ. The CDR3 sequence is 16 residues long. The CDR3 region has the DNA TGTGCCAGCAGCTTAGCGCCCAACAGGGGCGGCACTGAAGCTTTCTTT. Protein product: CASSLAPNRGGTEAFF. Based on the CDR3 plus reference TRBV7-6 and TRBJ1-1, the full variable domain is GAGVSQSPRYKVTKRGQDVALRCDPISGHVSLYWYRQALGQGPEFLTYFNYEAQQDKSGLPNDRFSAERPEGSISTLTIQRTEQRDSAMYRCASSLAPNRGGTEAFFGQGTRLTVV.

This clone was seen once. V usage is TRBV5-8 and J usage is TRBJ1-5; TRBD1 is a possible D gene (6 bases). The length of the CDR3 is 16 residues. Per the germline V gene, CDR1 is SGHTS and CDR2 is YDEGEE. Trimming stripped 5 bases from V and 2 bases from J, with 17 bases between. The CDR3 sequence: CASRIPGAGGNQPQHF. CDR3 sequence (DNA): TGTGCCAGCAGAATCCCGGGGGCGGGAGGCAATCAGCCCCAGCATTTT.

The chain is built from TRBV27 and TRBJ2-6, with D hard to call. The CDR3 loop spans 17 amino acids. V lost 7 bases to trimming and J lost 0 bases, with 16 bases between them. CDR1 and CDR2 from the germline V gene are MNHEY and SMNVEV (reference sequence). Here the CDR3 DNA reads TGTGCCAGCACCAAATGGGCTATGACCTCTGGGGCCAACGTCCTGACTTTC. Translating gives CASTKWAMTSGANVLTF.

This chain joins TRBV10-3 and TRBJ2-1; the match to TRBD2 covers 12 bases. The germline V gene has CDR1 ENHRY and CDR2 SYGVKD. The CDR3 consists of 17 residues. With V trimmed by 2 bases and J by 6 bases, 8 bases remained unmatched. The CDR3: CAISETILAGGPNEQFF. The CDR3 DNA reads TGTGCCATCAGTGAGACAATACTAGCGGGGGGACCCAATGAGCAGTTCTTC.

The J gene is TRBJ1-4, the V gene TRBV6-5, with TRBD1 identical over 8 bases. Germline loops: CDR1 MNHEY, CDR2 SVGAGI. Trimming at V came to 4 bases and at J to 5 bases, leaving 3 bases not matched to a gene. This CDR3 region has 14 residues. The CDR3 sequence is CASSLTGGNEKLFF. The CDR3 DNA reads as TGTGCCAGCAGTTTAACAGGGGGGAATGAAAAACTGTTTTTT.

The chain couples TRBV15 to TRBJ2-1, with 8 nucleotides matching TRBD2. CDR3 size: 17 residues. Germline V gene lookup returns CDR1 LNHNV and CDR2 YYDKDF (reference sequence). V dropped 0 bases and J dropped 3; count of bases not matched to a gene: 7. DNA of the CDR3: TGTGCCACCAGCAGAGATTTCGGCGGGAGGCGCTACAATGAGCAGTTCTTC. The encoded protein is CATSRDFGGRRYNEQFF. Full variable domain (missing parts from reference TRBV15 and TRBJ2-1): DAMVIQNPRYQVTQFGKPVTLSCSQTLNHNVMYWYQQKSSQAPKLLFHYYDKDFNNEADTPDNFQSRRPNTSFCFLDIRSPGLGDTAMYLCATSRDFGGRRYNEQFFGPGTRLTVL.

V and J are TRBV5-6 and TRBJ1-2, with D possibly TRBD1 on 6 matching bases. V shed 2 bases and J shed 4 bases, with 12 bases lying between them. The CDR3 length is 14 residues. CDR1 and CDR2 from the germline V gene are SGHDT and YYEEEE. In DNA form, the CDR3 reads TGTGCCAGCAGCTTTGGCGGGGGCGGCTATGGCTACACCTTC. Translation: CASSFGGGGYGYTF.

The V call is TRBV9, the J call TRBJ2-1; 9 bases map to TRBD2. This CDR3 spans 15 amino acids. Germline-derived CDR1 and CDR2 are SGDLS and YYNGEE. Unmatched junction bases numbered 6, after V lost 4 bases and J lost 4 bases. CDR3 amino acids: CASSQDAGGYNEQFF. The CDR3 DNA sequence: TGTGCCAGCAGCCAGGACGCGGGAGGGTACAATGAGCAGTTCTTC.

CDR3 nucleotide sequence: TGTGCCAGCACCCGGGGTCCACAACGCACAGGGTTTCCCTCCTACGAGCAGTACGTC. This sequence encodes CASTRGPQRTGFPSYEQYV. J is TRBJ2-7 and V is TRBV5-8; possible D gene TRBD1, 6 bases. This CDR3 region has 19 residues. The germline gives CDR1 SGHTS, CDR2 YDEGEE. The V gene lost 6 bases and the J gene lost 0 bases, with 28 bases spanning the gap.

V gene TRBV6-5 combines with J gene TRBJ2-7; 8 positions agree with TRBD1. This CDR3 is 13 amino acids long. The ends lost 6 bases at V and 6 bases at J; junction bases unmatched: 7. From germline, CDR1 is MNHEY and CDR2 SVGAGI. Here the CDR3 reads CASSSGQGSEQYV. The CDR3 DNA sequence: TGTGCCAGCAGCAGCGGACAGGGCAGCGAGCAGTACGTC.

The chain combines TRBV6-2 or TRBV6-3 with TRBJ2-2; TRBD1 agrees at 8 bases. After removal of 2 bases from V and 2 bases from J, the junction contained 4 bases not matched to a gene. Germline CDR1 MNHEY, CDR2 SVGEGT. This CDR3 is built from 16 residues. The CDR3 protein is CASSYVTGGNTGELFF. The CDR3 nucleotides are TGTGCCAGCAGTTACGTAACAGGGGGTAACACCGGGGAGCTGTTTTTT.

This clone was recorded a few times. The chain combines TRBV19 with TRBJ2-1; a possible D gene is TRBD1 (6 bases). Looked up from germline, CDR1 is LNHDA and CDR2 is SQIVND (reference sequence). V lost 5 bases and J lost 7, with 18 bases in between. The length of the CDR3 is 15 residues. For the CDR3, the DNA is TGTGCCAGTAGTCCCAAACAGGGTATCGGGAATGAGCAGTTCTTC. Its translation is CASSPKQGIGNEQFF.

The CDR3 loop reads CASRGQGHYGYTF. The DNA of the CDR3 is TGTGCCAGCAGGGGACAGGGCCACTATGGCTACACCTTC. This chain uses TRBV4-2 with TRBJ1-2; TRBD1 aligns across 9 bases. The CDR3 sequence is 13 residues long. CDR1 LGHNA and CDR2 YNFKEQ come from the germline V gene. V shed 6 bases, J shed 3 bases, and the junction held 2 bases outside the gene matches.

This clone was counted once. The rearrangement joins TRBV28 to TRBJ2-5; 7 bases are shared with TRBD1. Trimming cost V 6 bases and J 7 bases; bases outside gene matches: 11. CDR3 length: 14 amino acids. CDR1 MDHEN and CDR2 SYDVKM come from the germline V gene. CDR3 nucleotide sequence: TGTGCCAGCAGGGGGACAGATGGGGTACCGACCCAGTACTTC. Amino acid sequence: CASRGTDGVPTQYF.

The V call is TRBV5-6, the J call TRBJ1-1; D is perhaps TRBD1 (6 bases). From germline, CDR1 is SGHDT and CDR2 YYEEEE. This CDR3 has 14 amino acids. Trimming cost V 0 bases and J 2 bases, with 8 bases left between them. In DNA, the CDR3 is TGTGCCAGCAGCTTGGGAGGGGGTAACACTGAAGCTTTCTTT. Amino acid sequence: CASSLGGGNTEAFF.

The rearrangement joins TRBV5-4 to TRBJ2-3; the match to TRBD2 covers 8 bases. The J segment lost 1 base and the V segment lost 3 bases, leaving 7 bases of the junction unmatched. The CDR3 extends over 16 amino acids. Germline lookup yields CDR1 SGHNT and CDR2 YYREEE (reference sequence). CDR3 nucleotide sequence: TGTGCCAGCAGCTGGGGAGCGGGAGAGGGCACAGATACGCAGTATTTT. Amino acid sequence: CASSWGAGEGTDTQYF.

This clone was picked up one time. CDR3 sequence reads: CASSQDHTRVNTEAFF. In nucleotides, the CDR3 is TGTGCCAGCAGCCAAGATCACACCAGGGTGAACACTGAAGCTTTCTTT. The chain employs TRBV4-2 and TRBJ1-1; D perhaps matches TRBD1 (5 bases). Germline V gene data show CDR1 as LGHNA and CDR2 as YNFKEQ. Trimming removed 0 bases from V and 0 bases from J, with 11 bases in between. The CDR3 length is 16 residues.

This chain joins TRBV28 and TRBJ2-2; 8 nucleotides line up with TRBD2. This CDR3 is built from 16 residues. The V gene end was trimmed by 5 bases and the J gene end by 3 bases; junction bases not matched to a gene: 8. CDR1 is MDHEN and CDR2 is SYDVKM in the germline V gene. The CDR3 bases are TGTGCCAGCAGTCTTCCCCGGGGGGGCTACACCGGGGAGCTGTTTTTT. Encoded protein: CASSLPRGGYTGELFF.

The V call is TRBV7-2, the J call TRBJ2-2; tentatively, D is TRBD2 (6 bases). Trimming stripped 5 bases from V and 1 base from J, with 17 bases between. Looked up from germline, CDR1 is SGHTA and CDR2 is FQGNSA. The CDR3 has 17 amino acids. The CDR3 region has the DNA TGTGCCAGCAGCGCCCTAGGGACTGGGGTGAACACCGGGGAGCTGTTTTTT. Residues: CASSALGTGVNTGELFF.

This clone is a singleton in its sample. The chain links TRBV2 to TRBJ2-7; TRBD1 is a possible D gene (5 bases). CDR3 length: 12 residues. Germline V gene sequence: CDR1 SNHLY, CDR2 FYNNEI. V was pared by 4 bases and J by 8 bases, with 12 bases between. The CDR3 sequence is CASSATGKKQYF. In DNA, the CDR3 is TGTGCCAGCAGTGCTACAGGTAAAAAGCAGTACTTC. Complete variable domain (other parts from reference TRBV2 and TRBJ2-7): EPEVTQTPSHQVTQMGQEVILRCVPISNHLYFYWYRQILGQKVEFLVSFYNNEISEKSEIFDDQFSVERPDGSNFTLKIRSTKLEDSAMYFCASSATGKKQYFGPGTRLTVT.

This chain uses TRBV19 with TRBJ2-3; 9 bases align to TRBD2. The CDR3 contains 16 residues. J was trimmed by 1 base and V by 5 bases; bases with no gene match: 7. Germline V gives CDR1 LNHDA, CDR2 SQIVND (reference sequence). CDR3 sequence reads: CASSPLSGGGTDTQYF. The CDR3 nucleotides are TGTGCCAGTAGTCCCCTTAGCGGGGGAGGCACAGATACGCAGTATTTT.

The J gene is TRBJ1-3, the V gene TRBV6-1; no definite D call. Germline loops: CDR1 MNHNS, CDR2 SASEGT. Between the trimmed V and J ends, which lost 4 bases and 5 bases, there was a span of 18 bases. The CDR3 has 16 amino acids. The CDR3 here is CASSALRAGERNTIYF. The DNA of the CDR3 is TGTGCCAGCAGTGCGCTACGAGCGGGAGAGAGAAACACCATATATTTT.

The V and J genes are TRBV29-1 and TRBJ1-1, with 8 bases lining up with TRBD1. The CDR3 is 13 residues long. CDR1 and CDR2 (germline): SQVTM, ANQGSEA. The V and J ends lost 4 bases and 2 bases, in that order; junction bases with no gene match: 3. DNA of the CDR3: TGCAGCGTTGCCGGACAGGGAAACACTGAAGCTTTCTTT. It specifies CSVAGQGNTEAFF.